This T cell receptor beta chain derives from a study of shared clonotypes between healthy human individuals. Looking at the study overall: Samples came from two female and a few male donors aged 18 to 49. Study-level results: Non-shared clonotypes had lower generation probabilities than those shared by all four donors. Naive subsets generally exceeded memory subsets in estimated richness.

Germline-derived CDR1 and CDR2 are LNHNV and YYDKDF (reference sequence). The CDR3 length is 15 residues. The V end was cut by 1 base, the J end by 5 bases, with 12 bases between. Terminally differentiated effector memory CD45RA+ cells were excluded by CCR7 positive selection of CD45RO-negative cells. Participating donors were healthy, HIV-negative adults free of recent acute infections or vaccinations. A word on this clone: What it binds is unknown.

Here immunoSEQ multiplex PCR was the method, and the copy in TCRdb shows in-frame clones only, minus some. The data show roughly 850,000 clones, about 96% seen once. This TCR was recovered from a man aged 25-45 years in good health. The source material was naive CD8+ T cells sorted from blood. The chain has TRBV15 and TRBJ1-5; D unclear. CDR3 protein: CATSRGRALYQPQHF. DNA of the CDR3: TGTGCCACCAGCAGAGGACGGGCTCTCTATCAGCCCCAGCATTTT.